Below are 9 T cell receptor beta chains sequenced from a single sample in a study of cytomegalovirus exposure and HLA in healthy donors. The PCR made use of 60 Vbeta and 13 Jbeta primers. Generated by immunoSEQ multiplex PCR, the TCRdb table keeps only in-frame clones and is missing some. The repertoire holds 150,000 to 200,000 clones, with around 70% as singletons. Sequenced material: PBMCs. The receptor set was obtained from a man aged 18 to 30 in good health and CMV-seropositive.

Only one count was recorded for this clone. The chain recombines TRBV27 with TRBJ1-2, with 9 bases lining up with TRBD1. The CDR3 has 16 residues. Per germline, CDR1 MNHEY and CDR2 SMNVEV (reference sequence). Trimming cost V 5 bases and J 7 bases; bases outside gene matches: 14. In DNA form, the CDR3 reads TGTGCCAGCAGTCCCCGGGACAGGGCGCCACGGGGTGGCTACACCTTC. Its protein is CASSPRDRAPRGGYTF.

This clone rates as medium-sized. The gene calls are TRBV4-1 and TRBJ1-5; 8 positions agree with TRBD1. Germline trimming cut 4 bases from V and 6 bases from J; bases unmatched to any gene: 8. CDR1 and CDR2 (germline): MGHRA, YSYEKL. The CDR3 length is 15 residues. CDR3 loop: CASSLLTGTGQPQHF. Here the CDR3 DNA reads TGCGCCAGCAGCCTTCTGACAGGGACAGGTCAGCCCCAGCATTTT.

V usage is TRBV2 and J usage is TRBJ2-1; possible D gene TRBD2, 6 bases. CDR1 is SNHLY, CDR2 FYNNEI, per germline. CDR3 size: 16 residues. Trimming removed 4 bases at V and 7 bases at J, with 20 bases between. The CDR3 here is CASSGWEVRFRNEQFF. In DNA, the CDR3 is TGTGCCAGCAGTGGGTGGGAGGTCCGATTTCGGAATGAGCAGTTCTTC.

This chain joins TRBV30 and TRBJ1-5; 8 bases are shared with TRBD1. CDR1 GTSNPN and CDR2 SVGIG come from the germline V gene (reference sequence). CDR3 length: 15 residues. The trim removed 5 bases at V and 7 bases at J, leaving 13 bases unmatched. CDR3 amino acids: CAWATQGATGQPQHF. The CDR3 DNA reads as TGTGCCTGGGCAACTCAGGGGGCCACTGGGCAGCCCCAGCATTTT.

The chain recombines TRBV6-5 with TRBJ1-4; D is unclear. Germline CDR1 MNHEY, CDR2 SVGAGI. Trimming removed 7 bases at V and 0 bases at J, with 9 bases between. This CDR3 is 14 amino acids long. The CDR3 protein is CASKRGATNEKLFF. The CDR3 DNA sequence: TGTGCCAGCAAACGAGGTGCAACTAATGAAAAACTGTTTTTT.

The V call is TRBV6-5, the J call TRBJ2-1; 8 nucleotides line up with TRBD2. The CDR3 is 16 amino acids. Trimming took 0 bases from V and 4 from J; bases not matched to a gene: 5. Germline V gene sequence: CDR1 MNHEY, CDR2 SVGAGI. The DNA for the CDR3 is TGTGCCAGCAGTTACTCGACGGGAGGGCCTTACAATGAGCAGTTCTTC. Its translation: CASSYSTGGPYNEQFF.

The chain couples TRBV19 to TRBJ1-2; TRBD1 agrees at 7 bases. Germline CDR1 and CDR2: LNHDA and SQIVND (reference sequence). The CDR3 is 15 amino acids. Trimming at V came to 4 bases and at J to 3 bases, leaving 8 bases not matched to a gene. The CDR3: CASSKPRGIDYGYTF. The CDR3 DNA follows: TGTGCCAGTAGTAAGCCCAGGGGGATAGACTATGGCTACACCTTC.

Written as DNA, the CDR3 is TGTGCCAGCAGCCAAGTGACAGGGACCTATGGCTACACCTTC. This translates into CASSQVTGTYGYTF. V and J are TRBV14 and TRBJ1-2; the match to TRBD1 covers 7 bases. V shed 1 base and J 4 bases; nucleotides not matched to a gene: 3. Per the germline V gene, CDR1 is SGHDN and CDR2 is FVKESK. The CDR3 contains 14 residues. Complete variable domain (other parts from reference TRBV14 and TRBJ1-2): EAGVTQFPSHSVIEKGQTVTLRCDPISGHDNLYWYRRVMGKEIKFLLHFVKESKQDESGMPNNRFLAERTGGTYSTLKVQPAELEDSGVYFCASSQVTGTYGYTFGSGTRLTVV.

This sequence joins TRBV7-9 and TRBJ2-5; 7 bases line up with TRBD1. CDR1 and CDR2 from the germline V gene are SEHNR and FQNEAQ (reference sequence). The CDR3 extends over 14 amino acids. Unmatched junction bases numbered 9, after V lost 7 bases and J lost 4 bases. The CDR3 region has the DNA TGTGCCAGCACCACCGGGACAGCAGGAGAGACCCAGTACTTC. Amino acids: CASTTGTAGETQYF.